Following are 27 T cell receptor beta chains from one sample sequenced in a study of T cells after yellow fever vaccination. TCRdb re-called the 5' RACE reads with MiXCR, one entry per CDR3 protein. The repertoire holds about 32,000 distinct CDR3 sequences, with 5% to 8.5% as singletons. The material sequenced was PBMCs, either bulk or a sorted T-cell subset (CD4+, CD8+, memory, or dextramer-sorted; not recorded which), taken on the day of the first yellow fever vaccination. The receptors were gathered from a man between 18 and 29 years old who received the YFV17D yellow fever vaccine.

This clonotype came up many times. The V and J genes are TRBV2 and TRBJ2-2, with 8 bases matching TRBD2. In germline, CDR1 is SNHLY, CDR2 FYNNEI. The CDR3 spans 15 residues. Unmatched junction bases numbered 8, after V lost 5 bases and J lost 6 bases. In DNA form, the CDR3 reads TGTGCCAGCAGTATTAGCGGGGACTCTCCCGGGGAGCTGTTTTTT. Translated: CASSISGDSPGELFF.

For the CDR3, the DNA is TGTGCCAGCAGCATCGGGCCGAACACTGAAGCTTTCTTT. Its translation: CASSIGPNTEAFF. The chain employs TRBV7-7 and TRBJ1-1; no clear D gene. The CDR3 runs 13 residues. With 5 bases removed from V and 1 base from J, the gap between germline ends came to 8 bases. Germline values: CDR1 SSHAT, CDR2 FNYEAQ (reference sequence).

The chain couples TRBV5-5 to TRBJ2-5, with unresolved D. V was pared by 4 bases and J by 1 base, with 11 bases between. CDR1 and CDR2 from the germline V gene are SGHKS and YYEKEE (reference sequence). The CDR3 totals 14 residues. CDR3 in amino acids: CASSLRGSQETQYF. CDR3 nucleotides: TGTGCCAGCAGCCTTCGTGGGTCCCAAGAGACCCAGTACTTC.

This chain uses TRBV7-2 with TRBJ2-3; no reliable D call. Looked up from germline, CDR1 is SGHTA and CDR2 is FQGNSA. V lost 3 bases and J lost 2, with 9 bases in between. The CDR3 length is 14 residues. Here the CDR3 reads CASSLERNTDTQYF. In DNA form, the CDR3 reads TGTGCCAGCAGCTTGGAACGGAACACAGATACGCAGTATTTT. Looking up the rest from reference TRBV7-2 and TRBJ2-3 gives the full variable domain: GAGVSQSPSNKVTEKGKDVELRCDPISGHTALYWYRQSLGQGLEFLIYFQGNSAPDKSGLPSDRFSAERTGGSVSTLTIQRTQQEDSAVYLCASSLERNTDTQYFGPGTRLTVL.

Ten or more counts support this clonotype. The chain couples TRBV3-1 to TRBJ2-3; 8 nucleotides match TRBD2. The CDR3 sequence is 17 residues long. With 4 bases clipped from V and 4 bases from J, the junction kept 13 bases outside the gene matches. Germline CDR1 and CDR2: LGHDT and YNNKEL (reference sequence). CDR3 sequence reads: CASSRRHGGASADTQYF. CDR3 sequence (DNA): TGTGCCAGCAGCCGGCGTCACGGGGGGGCCTCGGCAGATACGCAGTATTTT.

This clonotype was detected ten times or more. The chain links TRBV5-1 to TRBJ2-6; the D is unclear. Deletions cut 3 bases from V and 0 bases from J, with 7 bases between. Germline values: CDR1 SGHRS, CDR2 YFSETQ. The length of the CDR3 is 15 residues. The CDR3 DNA follows: TGCGCCAGCAGCTCTGCCGTCTCTGGGGCCAACGTCCTGACTTTC. This gives the protein CASSSAVSGANVLTF. The complete variable domain, with remaining parts taken from reference TRBV5-1 and TRBJ2-6, reads KAGVTQTPRYLIKTRGQQVTLSCSPISGHRSVSWYQQTPGQGLQFLFEYFSETQRNKGNFPGRFSGRQFSNSRSEMNVSTLELGDSALYLCASSSAVSGANVLTFGAGSRLTVL.

This clonotype was seen at least ten times. The rearrangement uses TRBV12-3 or TRBV12-4 and TRBJ2-6; D perhaps matches TRBD2 (6 bases). With 4 bases removed from V and 0 bases from J, the gap between germline ends came to 10 bases. The CDR3 is 16 residues long. The CDR3 nucleotides read TGTGCCAGCAGTTCCCCCGGGAGCTCTGGGGCCAACGTCCTGACTTTC. Its translation is CASSSPGSSGANVLTF.

This clonotype has a count of ten or more. This sequence joins TRBV25-1 and TRBJ2-7, with unresolved D. The CDR3 runs 13 residues. CDR1 and CDR2 from the germline V gene are MGHDK and SYGVNS. The V and J ends lost 3 bases and 6 bases respectively, with 12 bases between them. This chain's CDR3 is CASSDFRAGEQYF. The CDR3 bases are TGTGCCAGCAGTGACTTTCGGGCTGGCGAGCAGTACTTC.

The CDR3 region is CASSIWKETQYF. The CDR3 nucleotides are TGTGCCAGTAGTATTTGGAAAGAGACCCAGTACTTC. The chain employs TRBV19 and TRBJ2-5; D unclear. Germline values: CDR1 LNHDA, CDR2 SQIVND (reference sequence). The CDR3 sequence is 12 residues long. V lost 3 bases and J lost 3, with 5 bases in between.

The sample holds many counts of this clonotype. The chain is built from TRBV20-1 and TRBJ2-7; 7 bases fit TRBD1. Trimming removed 4 bases from V and 2 bases from J; junction bases left unmatched: 8. CDR3 length: 14 residues. The germline V gene encodes CDR1 DFQATT and CDR2 SNEGSKA (reference sequence). The CDR3 DNA sequence: TGCAGTGCTATTTACAGGGGATCCCCCTACGAGCAGTACGTC. Protein: CSAIYRGSPYEQYV.

In DNA form, the CDR3 reads TGTGCCAGCAGTGGTCGACAGGGGACGAACACTGAAGCTTTCTTT. It encodes CASSGRQGTNTEAFF. The rearrangement uses TRBV6-1 and TRBJ1-1; 8 positions agree with TRBD1. The CDR3 extends over 15 amino acids. Germline CDR1 is MNHNS and CDR2 is SASEGT. V lost 4 bases, J lost 1 base, and 5 bases stayed unmatched.

The sample holds many counts of this clonotype. The chain combines TRBV11-2 with TRBJ2-5, with D perhaps being TRBD1 or TRBD2 (5 bases each). CDR3 size: 16 residues. Trimming took 6 bases from V and 2 from J, leaving 19 bases between them. Germline V gene sequence: CDR1 SGHAT, CDR2 FQNNGV. CDR3 amino acids: CASRPLRGEAQETQYF. The CDR3 DNA follows: TGTGCCAGCAGACCTTTACGGGGCGAAGCGCAAGAGACCCAGTACTTC. Together with reference TRBV11-2 and TRBJ2-5, the CDR3 gives the full variable domain: EAGVAQSPRYKIIEKRQSVAFWCNPISGHATLYWYQQILGQGPKLLIQFQNNGVVDDSQLPKDRFSAERLKGVDSTLKIQPAKLEDSAVYLCASRPLRGEAQETQYFGPGTRLLVL.

This clonotype has at least ten counts. The chain recombines TRBV5-6 with TRBJ2-5; no firm D call. Germline V lookup: CDR1 SGHDT, CDR2 YYEEEE. The CDR3 is made up of 14 amino acids. V was cut by 2 bases and J by 3 bases, with 11 bases left in between. CDR3 loop: CASSFGYSKETQYF. The CDR3 nucleotides are TGTGCCAGCAGCTTCGGATACAGCAAAGAGACCCAGTACTTC.

This clonotype appeared a few times. This chain uses TRBV2 with TRBJ1-2; 7 nucleotides match TRBD1. CDR3 size: 12 residues. V dropped 6 bases and J dropped 6; count of bases not matched to a gene: 4. The germline V gene encodes CDR1 SNHLY and CDR2 FYNNEI. Written as DNA, the CDR3 is TGTGCCAGCAGGACCACAGGGGATGGCTACACCTTC. It translates to CASRTTGDGYTF.

This clonotype was detected ten times or more. The chain recombines TRBV6-1 with TRBJ2-4, with D perhaps assigned TRBD1 or TRBD2 (5 bases each). CDR1 and CDR2 (germline): MNHNS, SASEGT. V gave up 4 bases and J gave up 0 bases, with 16 bases separating them. The CDR3 extends over 17 amino acids. The CDR3 coding sequence is TGTGCCAGCAGTGGCGCTGTCCGGGGCCTAGCCAAAAACATTCAGTACTTC. This gives the protein CASSGAVRGLAKNIQYF.

Ten or more counts support this clonotype. The chain uses TRBV6-5 and TRBJ1-5; no firm D call. CDR1 and CDR2 (germline): MNHEY, SVGAGI. The CDR3 covers 14 residues. V gave up 5 bases and J gave up 0 bases, with 8 bases separating them. The CDR3 reads CASSISYSNQPQHF. CDR3 sequence (DNA): TGTGCCAGCAGTATAAGTTATAGCAATCAGCCCCAGCATTTT.

This clonotype was seen many times. The chain is built from TRBV4-2 and TRBJ1-4, with D possibly matching TRBD1 (5 bases). The CDR3 covers 15 residues. Germline lookup yields CDR1 LGHNA and CDR2 YNFKEQ. Trimming cost V 0 bases and J 7 bases, with 12 bases left between them. CDR3 DNA sequence: TGTGCCAGCAGCCAAGAGCTAGGGGCGAGTGAAAAACTGTTTTTT. This sequence encodes CASSQELGASEKLFF.

This clonotype showed up many times. The chain carries TRBV7-6 and TRBJ2-3; no clear D. V gave up 1 base and J gave up 2 bases, with 7 bases separating them. Germline CDR1 reads SGHVS; CDR2 reads FNYEAQ. The CDR3 spans 14 residues. The CDR3 here is CASSLVGYTDTQYF. The CDR3 DNA reads as TGTGCCAGCAGCTTAGTAGGGTACACAGATACGCAGTATTTT.

This clonotype was picked up many times. The rearrangement joins TRBV7-9 to TRBJ1-4, with TRBD1 matching 8 bases. Germline lookup yields CDR1 SEHNR and CDR2 FQNEAQ (reference sequence). V trimming: 5 bases; J trimming: 2 bases; junction bases outside the gene matches: 10. The CDR3 consists of 17 residues. CDR3 coding DNA: TGTGCCAGCAGCCTCTCCAGGGGGCTCTCGACTAATGAAAAACTGTTTTTT. Residues: CASSLSRGLSTNEKLFF.

This clonotype was seen many times. J is TRBJ2-3 and V is TRBV7-9; 10 nucleotides line up with TRBD2. This CDR3 contains 17 residues. CDR1 is SEHNR and CDR2 is FQNEAQ in the germline V gene (reference sequence). The J segment lost 1 base and the V segment lost 1 base, leaving 5 bases of the junction unmatched. The CDR3 DNA reads TGTGCCAGCAGCTTAGTCGGAACTAGCGGGGGCACAGATACGCAGTATTTT. Translated: CASSLVGTSGGTDTQYF.

At least ten counts were recorded for this clonotype. The V and J genes are TRBV7-3 and TRBJ2-2; 9 bases align to TRBD2. The CDR3 extends over 15 amino acids. Germline V gene lookup returns CDR1 SGHTA and CDR2 FQGTGA. After removal of 6 bases from V and 7 bases from J, the junction contained 9 bases not matched to a gene. CDR3 in amino acids: CASRRRGGADGELFF. Written as DNA, the CDR3 is TGTGCCAGCAGGAGGCGCGGGGGGGCCGACGGGGAGCTGTTTTTT.

This clonotype appeared many times. The CDR3 coding sequence is TGTGCCAGCAGCCCCGGGACACCTAGCACAGATACGCAGTATTTT. Protein: CASSPGTPSTDTQYF. The rearrangement joins TRBV7-3 to TRBJ2-3; D is perhaps TRBD1 (6 bases). This CDR3 has 15 residues. V was clipped by 5 bases and J by 0 bases, with 12 bases between them. The germline gives CDR1 SGHTA, CDR2 FQGTGA. The full variable domain, with the rest looked up from reference TRBV7-3 and TRBJ2-3, is GAGVSQTPSNKVTEKGKYVELRCDPISGHTALYWYRQSLGQGPEFLIYFQGTGAADDSGLPNDRFFAVRPEGSVSTLKIQRTERGDSAVYLCASSPGTPSTDTQYFGPGTRLTVL.

Points on this clonotype: A much larger clone differs from this one at a single base, so this may be a read error. The chain combines TRBV6-2 or TRBV6-3 with TRBJ2-2, with a weak D call TRBD1 (6 bases). The CDR3 totals 14 residues. Trimming left V 7 bases short and J 2 bases short, with 11 bases between. Germline CDR1 is MNHEY and CDR2 is SVGEGT. CDR3 bases: TGTGCCAGCAAAGGGGGACATAACACCGGGGAGCTGTTTTTT. Its protein product is CASKGGHNTGELFF.

This clonotype was found many times. V is TRBV4-2 and J is TRBJ1-2; 7 nucleotides agree with TRBD1. V was clipped by 0 bases and J by 3 bases; unmatched bases: 7. This CDR3 spans 16 amino acids. Germline V gene lookup returns CDR1 LGHNA and CDR2 YNFKEQ. CDR3 sequence reads: CASSQEYRGSDYGYTF. CDR3 coding DNA: TGTGCCAGCAGCCAAGAGTACAGGGGATCCGACTATGGCTACACCTTC.

Ten or more counts support this clonotype. V gene TRBV12-3 or TRBV12-4 combines with J gene TRBJ2-2; tentatively, D is TRBD1 (5 bases). V lost 11 bases, J lost 5 bases, and 12 bases lay in between. The CDR3 totals 12 residues. The CDR3 region has the DNA TGTGCCCTGGGAAAGGGGACCGGGGAGCTGTTTTTT. This translates into CALGKGTGELFF.

The gene calls are TRBV5-6 and TRBJ1-6; D is unresolved. The CDR3 contains 12 residues. The ends were cut back, 0 bases at V and 12 bases at J, with 7 bases in the middle. Germline V CDR1 and CDR2: SGHDT, YYEEEE. The CDR3 sequence is CASSLGSGPLHF. Written as DNA, the CDR3 is TGTGCCAGCAGCTTGGGGTCAGGACCCCTCCACTTT.

In its sample, this clonotype was seen many times. V usage is TRBV7-3 and J usage is TRBJ2-2; D may be TRBD1 (5 bases). Trimming took 3 bases from V and 1 from J, leaving 9 bases between them. Germline values: CDR1 SGHTA, CDR2 FQGTGA. The CDR3 loop spans 15 amino acids. Here the CDR3 reads CASSFHGQNTGELFF. DNA for the CDR3: TGTGCCAGCAGCTTTCACGGACAGAACACCGGGGAGCTGTTTTTT.